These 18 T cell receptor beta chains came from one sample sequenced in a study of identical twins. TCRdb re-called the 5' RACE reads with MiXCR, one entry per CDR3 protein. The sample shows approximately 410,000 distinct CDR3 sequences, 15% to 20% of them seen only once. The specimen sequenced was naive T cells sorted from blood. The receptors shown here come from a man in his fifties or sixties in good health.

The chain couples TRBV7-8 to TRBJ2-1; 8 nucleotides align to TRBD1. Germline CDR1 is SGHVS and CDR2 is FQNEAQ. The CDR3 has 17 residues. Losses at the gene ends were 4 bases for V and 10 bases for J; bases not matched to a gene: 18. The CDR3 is CASSWSGQGRLRTEQFF. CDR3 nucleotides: TGTGCCAGCAGCTGGTCAGGACAGGGCCGACTGCGGACGGAGCAGTTCTTC. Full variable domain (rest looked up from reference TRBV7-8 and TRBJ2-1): GAGVSQSPRYKVAKRGQDVALRCDPISGHVSLFWYQQALGQGPEFLTYFQNEAQLDKSGLPSDRFFAERPEGSVSTLKIQRTQQEDSAVYLCASSWSGQGRLRTEQFFGPGTRLTVL.

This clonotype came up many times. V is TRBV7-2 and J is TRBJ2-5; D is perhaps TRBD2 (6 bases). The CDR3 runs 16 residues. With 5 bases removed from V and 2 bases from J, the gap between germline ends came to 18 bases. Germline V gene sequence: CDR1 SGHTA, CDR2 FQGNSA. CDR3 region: CASSRLGGRLQETQYF. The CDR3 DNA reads TGTGCCAGCAGCCGCCTGGGAGGCCGGTTACAAGAGACCCAGTACTTC.

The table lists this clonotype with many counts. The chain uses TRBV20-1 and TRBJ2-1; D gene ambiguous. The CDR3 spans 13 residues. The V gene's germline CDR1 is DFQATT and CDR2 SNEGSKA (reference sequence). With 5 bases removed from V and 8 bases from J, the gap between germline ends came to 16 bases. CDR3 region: CSADLPTGYEQFF. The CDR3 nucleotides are TGCAGTGCTGACCTCCCTACGGGTTATGAGCAGTTCTTC.

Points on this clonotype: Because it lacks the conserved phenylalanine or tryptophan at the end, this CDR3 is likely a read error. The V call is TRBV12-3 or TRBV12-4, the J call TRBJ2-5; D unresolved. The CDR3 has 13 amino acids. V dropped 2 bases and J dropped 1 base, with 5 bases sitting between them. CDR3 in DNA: TGTGCCAGCAGTTTACTTATCCAAGAGACCCAGTACTCC. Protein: CASSLLIQETQYS.

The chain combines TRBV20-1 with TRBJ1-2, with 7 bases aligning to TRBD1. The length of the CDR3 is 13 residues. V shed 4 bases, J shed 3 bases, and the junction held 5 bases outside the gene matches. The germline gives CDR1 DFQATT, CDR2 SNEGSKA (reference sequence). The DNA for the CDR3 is TGCAGTGCTACATTGGGACAGTACTATGGCTACACCTTC. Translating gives CSATLGQYYGYTF.

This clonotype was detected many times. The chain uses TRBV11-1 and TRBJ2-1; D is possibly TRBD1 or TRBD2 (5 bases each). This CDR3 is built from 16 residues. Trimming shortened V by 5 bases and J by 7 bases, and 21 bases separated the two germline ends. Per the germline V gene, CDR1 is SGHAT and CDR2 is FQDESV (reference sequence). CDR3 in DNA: TGTGCCAGCAGCCCCTGGCAGGGACCCGAAGTGAATGAGCAGTTCTTC. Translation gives CASSPWQGPEVNEQFF.

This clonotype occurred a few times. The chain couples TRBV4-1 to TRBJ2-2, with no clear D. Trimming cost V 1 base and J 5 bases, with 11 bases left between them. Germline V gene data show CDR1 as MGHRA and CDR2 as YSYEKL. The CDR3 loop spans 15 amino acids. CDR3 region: CASSQGSGWTGELFF. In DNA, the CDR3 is TGCGCCAGCAGCCAAGGTTCGGGTTGGACCGGGGAGCTGTTTTTT.

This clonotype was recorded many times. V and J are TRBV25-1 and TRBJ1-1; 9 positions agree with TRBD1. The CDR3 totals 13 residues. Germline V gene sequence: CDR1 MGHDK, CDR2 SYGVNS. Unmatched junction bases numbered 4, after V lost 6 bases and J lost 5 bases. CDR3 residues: CASRTGGETEAFF. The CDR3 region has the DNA TGTGCCAGCAGGACAGGGGGAGAAACTGAAGCTTTCTTT.

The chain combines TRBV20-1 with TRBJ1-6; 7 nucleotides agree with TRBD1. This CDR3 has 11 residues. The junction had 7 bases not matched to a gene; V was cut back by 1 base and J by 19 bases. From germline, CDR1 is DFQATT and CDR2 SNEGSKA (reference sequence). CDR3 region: CSARGSGQSHF. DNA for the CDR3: TGCAGTGCTAGAGGCTCGGGACAGTCTCACTTT.

The CDR3 DNA is TGTGCCAGCAGTGTAGCGGGGCAAGAGACCCAGTACTTC. This encodes CASSVAGQETQYF. The rearrangement uses TRBV6-1 and TRBJ2-5; 8 bases are shared with TRBD2. V shed 4 bases, J shed 2 bases, and the junction held 0 bases outside the gene matches. The CDR3 is 13 residues long. Germline V lookup: CDR1 MNHNS, CDR2 SASEGT.

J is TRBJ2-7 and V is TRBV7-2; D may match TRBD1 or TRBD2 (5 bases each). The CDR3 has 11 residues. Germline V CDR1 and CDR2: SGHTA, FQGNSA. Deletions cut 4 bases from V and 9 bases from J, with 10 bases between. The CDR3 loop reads CASSSTGGQYF. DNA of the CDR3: TGTGCCAGCAGCTCTACTGGGGGGCAGTACTTC.

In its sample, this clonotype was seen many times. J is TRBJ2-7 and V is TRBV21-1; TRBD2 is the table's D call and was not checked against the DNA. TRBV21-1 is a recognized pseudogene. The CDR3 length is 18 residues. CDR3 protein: CASSRPLTKASPTYEQYF. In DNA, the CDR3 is TGTGCCAGCAGCAGGCCGCTTACCAAAGCTTCACCAACCTACGAGCAGTACTTC.

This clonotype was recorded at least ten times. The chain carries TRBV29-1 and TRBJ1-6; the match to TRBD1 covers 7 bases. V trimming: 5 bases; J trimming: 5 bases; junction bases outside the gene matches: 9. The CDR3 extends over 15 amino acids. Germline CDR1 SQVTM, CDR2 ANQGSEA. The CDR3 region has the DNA TGCAGCGTTTCTATGGGGGACAGAAATAATTCACCCCTCCACTTT. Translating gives CSVSMGDRNNSPLHF. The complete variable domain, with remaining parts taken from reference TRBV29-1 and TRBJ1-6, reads SAVISQKPSRDICQRGTSLTIQCQVDSQVTMMFWYRQQPGQSLTLIATANQGSEATYESGFVIDKFPISRPNLTFSTLTVSNMSPEDSSIYLCSVSMGDRNNSPLHFGNGTRLTVT.

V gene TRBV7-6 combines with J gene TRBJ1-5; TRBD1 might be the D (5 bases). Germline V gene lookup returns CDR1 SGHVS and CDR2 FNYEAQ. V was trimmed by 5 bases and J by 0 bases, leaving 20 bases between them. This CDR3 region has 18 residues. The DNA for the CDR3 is TGTGCCAGCAGCACCCGATTTCCGGGGGGAAATAGCAATCAGCCCCAGCATTTT. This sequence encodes CASSTRFPGGNSNQPQHF.

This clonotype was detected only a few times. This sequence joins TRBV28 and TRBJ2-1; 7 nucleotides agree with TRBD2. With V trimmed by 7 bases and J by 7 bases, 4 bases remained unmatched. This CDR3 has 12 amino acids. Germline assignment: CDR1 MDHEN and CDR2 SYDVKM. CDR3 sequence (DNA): TGTGCCAGCATCGGGGGGAGAAATGAGCAGTTCTTC. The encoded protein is CASIGGRNEQFF.

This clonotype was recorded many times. The CDR3 bases are TGCAGTGCCTCGGAAGGAGGACAGCACACCGGGGAGCTGTTTTTT. It translates to CSASEGGQHTGELFF. This chain connects TRBV20-1 to TRBJ2-2, with D possibly being TRBD1 (6 bases). CDR1 and CDR2 (germline): DFQATT, SNEGSKA (reference sequence). Trimming took 6 bases from V and 3 from J, leaving 17 bases between them. The CDR3 spans 15 residues.

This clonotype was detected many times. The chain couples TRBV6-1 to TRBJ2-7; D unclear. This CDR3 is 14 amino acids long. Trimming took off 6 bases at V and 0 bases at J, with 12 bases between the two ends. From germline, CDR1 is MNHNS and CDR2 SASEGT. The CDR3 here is CASSKDLLSYEQYF. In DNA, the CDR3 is TGTGCCAGCAGCAAGGATCTCCTCTCCTACGAGCAGTACTTC.

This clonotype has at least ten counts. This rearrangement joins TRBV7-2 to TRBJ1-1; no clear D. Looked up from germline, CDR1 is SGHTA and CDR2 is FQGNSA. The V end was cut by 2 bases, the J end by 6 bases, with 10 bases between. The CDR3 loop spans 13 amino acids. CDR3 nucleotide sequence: TGTGCCAGCAGCTTAAATCTTCCCCCTGAAGCTTTCTTT. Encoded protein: CASSLNLPPEAFF.